These 14 T cell receptor beta chains were all obtained from the same sample, sequenced in a study of human T cells and chemical hapten exposure. Sample time point: patch test 3, about 24 weeks after DPC sensitization. Treatment given: therapeutic diphenylcyclopropenone sensitization with weekly scalp DPC. TCRdb redid the calling of the RACE reads with MiXCR, one entry per CDR3 protein. This sample carries 210,000 or so distinct CDR3 sequences, around a quarter of them seen once, and the ten largest clones take approximately 2.5%. The starting material was whole blood, obtained in connection with sensitization to the hapten diphenylcyclopropenone (DPC). The receptors shown here come from a woman between 40 and 55 years old with alopecia areata. Some clones in this sample may be carry-over from other donors' samples.

This rearrangement joins TRBV6-2 or TRBV6-3 to TRBJ2-7; D is ambiguous. This CDR3 comprises 12 residues. V was shortened by 6 bases and J by 3 bases, with 9 bases between the two germline ends. Per germline, CDR1 MNHEY and CDR2 SVGEGT. The CDR3 nucleotides read TGTGCCAGCAGCTCCTCCAGCTACGAGCAGTACTTC. Residues: CASSSSSYEQYF.

This clonotype has only a few counts. V is TRBV20-1 and J is TRBJ1-1; unclear D gene. Germline V gene data show CDR1 as DFQATT and CDR2 as SNEGSKA (reference sequence). Trimming took off 3 bases at V and 2 bases at J, with 10 bases between the two ends. The length of the CDR3 is 13 residues. CDR3: CSARKDPNTEAFF. In nucleotides, the CDR3 is TGCAGTGCTAGGAAGGACCCCAACACTGAAGCTTTCTTT.

This clonotype was observed a handful of times. V and J are TRBV9 and TRBJ2-7; D assignment may be TRBD1 or TRBD2 (5 bases each). The germline V gene encodes CDR1 SGDLS and CDR2 YYNGEE. Between the trimmed V and J ends, which lost 4 bases and 6 bases, there was a span of 20 bases. The CDR3 covers 15 residues. The CDR3 DNA reads TGTGCCAGCAGCCTCACACCGGGACCGTCGGGCGAGCAGTACTTC. It specifies CASSLTPGPSGEQYF.

The V call is TRBV28, the J call TRBJ2-3, with TRBD1 identical over 8 bases. V was pared by 11 bases and J by 0 bases, with 4 bases of the junction left unmatched. This CDR3 comprises 13 residues. Germline CDR1 MDHEN, CDR2 SYDVKM. CDR3 bases: TGTGCCGTGGACAGGGCTAGCACAGATACGCAGTATTTT. Translation: CAVDRASTDTQYF.

This clonotype appeared many times. The chain couples TRBV9 to TRBJ2-7; 12 bases map to TRBD2. The germline V gene encodes CDR1 SGDLS and CDR2 YYNGEE. The CDR3 consists of 15 residues. V shed 4 bases, J shed 4 bases, and the junction held 6 bases outside the gene matches. Written as DNA, the CDR3 is TGTGCCAGCAGCCCGACAGGGACTAGCGGGTACGAGCAGTACTTC. Translating it yields CASSPTGTSGYEQYF.

The V call is TRBV4-2, the J call TRBJ2-3; 7 bases map to TRBD1. V lost 4 bases and J lost 2; bases outside the gene matches: 9. Germline V gives CDR1 LGHNA, CDR2 YNFKEQ. This CDR3 has 16 residues. The CDR3 DNA reads TGTGCCAGCAGCCCACAACCGGGACAGAACACAGATACGCAGTATTTT. Amino acid sequence: CASSPQPGQNTDTQYF.

This clonotype was seen a handful of times. This chain uses TRBV29-1 with TRBJ2-3, with TRBD1 matching 10 bases. CDR1 is SQVTM and CDR2 is ANQGSEA in the germline V gene. CDR3 length equals 14 residues. V lost 8 bases, J lost 2 bases, and 7 bases stayed unmatched. CDR3 amino acids: CSTWTGGLTDTQYF. In DNA, the CDR3 is TGCAGCACGTGGACAGGGGGGCTCACAGATACGCAGTATTTT.

V gene TRBV20-1 combines with J gene TRBJ2-1; 11 bases agree with TRBD2. This CDR3 contains 14 residues. Germline loops: CDR1 DFQATT, CDR2 SNEGSKA (reference sequence). After removal of 5 bases from V and 8 bases from J, the junction contained 8 bases not matched to a gene. CDR3 nucleotide sequence: TGCAGTGCTGGCTTTAGCGGGGGGGGCGATGAGCAGTTCTTC. It is translated as CSAGFSGGGDEQFF.

The J gene is TRBJ2-3, the V gene TRBV12-3 or TRBV12-4; 11 nucleotides align to TRBD2. V was pared by 4 bases and J by 4 bases, with 1 base of the junction left unmatched. This CDR3 contains 14 residues. The CDR3 DNA reads TGTGCCAGCAGTTGGACTAGCGGGTCAGATACGCAGTATTTT. Protein: CASSWTSGSDTQYF.

V is TRBV20-1 and J is TRBJ2-1; a weak D match, TRBD1 (5 bases). Germline values: CDR1 DFQATT, CDR2 SNEGSKA (reference sequence). Trimming shortened V by 5 bases and J by 7 bases, and 15 bases separated the two germline ends. The CDR3 consists of 13 residues. DNA for the CDR3: TGCAGTGCTGGCCGGCTTCCAGGGAATGAGCAGTTCTTC. This translates into CSAGRLPGNEQFF.

The rearrangement uses TRBV7-8 and TRBJ2-2; no firm D call. Germline V CDR1 and CDR2: SGHVS, FQNEAQ. The ends were cut back, 0 bases at V and 6 bases at J, with 8 bases in the middle. The CDR3 contains 14 residues. In nucleotides, the CDR3 is TGTGCCAGCAGCTTAGCCGGGTCCCCCGGGGAGCTGTTTTTT. This encodes CASSLAGSPGELFF.

The chain joins TRBV5-1 to TRBJ2-3; the D is unclear. V was clipped by 2 bases and J by 4 bases, with 14 bases between them. The CDR3 sequence is 15 residues long. Germline V lookup: CDR1 SGHRS, CDR2 YFSETQ. CDR3 DNA sequence: TGCGCCAGCAGCTTTGACTCGCACCCCTCAGATACGCAGTATTTT. Translation: CASSFDSHPSDTQYF.

This clonotype showed up just a few times. The chain is built from TRBV28 and TRBJ2-7; TRBD2 matches 9 bases. Germline assignment: CDR1 MDHEN and CDR2 SYDVKM. The CDR3 contains 14 residues. J gave up 6 bases and V 2 bases, and 5 bases lay outside the gene matches. The DNA for the CDR3 is TGTGCCAGCAGTTTAAACCTAGCGGGAAGCGAGCAGTACTTC. Translation gives CASSLNLAGSEQYF.

The table lists this clonotype with a few counts. This sequence joins TRBV6-2 or TRBV6-3 and TRBJ2-3, with D unresolved. The germline CDR1 and CDR2 sequences are MNHEY and SVGEGT. Trimming shortened V by 2 bases and J by 0 bases, and 6 bases separated the two germline ends. The CDR3 consists of 14 residues. The CDR3 reads CASSYPVSTDTQYF. The CDR3 bases are TGTGCCAGCAGTTACCCAGTCAGCACAGATACGCAGTATTTT.